This section outlines one TCR beta chain sequence together with its context. Its antigen is unknown. One end of the junction is discordant with germline, which a read error may explain. Germline V gene sequence: CDR1 KGHDR, CDR2 SFDVKD. The CDR3 loop spans 15 amino acids. The source of the sample is a study of regulatory T cells in long-lasting Graves disease. About the study: Graves' patients, newly diagnosed, had taken antithyroid drugs under 3 months.

Time point defined: newly diagnosed GD, antithyroid drugs for less than 3 months. Extracted PBMC RNA gave rise to the TCR library. Study-wide results and limits: Segments TRBV28, TRBJ1-2 and TRBJ2-5 showed preferential usage in persistent disease.

With iRepertoire HTBI primers and Arm-PCR of CDR3 regions, TCR beta libraries were built. TCRdb reprocessed the multiplex PCR reads with MiXCR, giving one entry per CDR3 protein. The sample has 450,000 to 700,000 distinct CDR3 sequences; roughly 13% are singletons. These data were also filed under a second study, of T cells in Graves' hyperthyroidism and ophthalmopathy. That publication notes: Most expanded thyroid clonotypes above 0.001 also appeared in blood. Using 13 V-J features, a model discriminated ophthalmopathy from stable hyperthyroidism.

The rearrangement joins TRBV24-1 to TRBJ2-5, with no clear D. This clonotype was sampled from a man aged 25-45 years with Graves disease. The source was peripheral blood mononuclear cells (PBMCs), collected at new diagnosis, from a patient treated with antithyroid drugs. Here the CDR3 DNA reads TGTGCCACCAGTGATTCATATACTCCCCAAGGGACCCAGTACTTC. This gives the protein CATSDSYTPQGTQYF.